This T cell receptor beta chain was recorded in a study of blood T cell repertoires in COVID-19. Study-wide background: Samples came from the United States, Italy and Spain, spanning acute and convalescent COVID-19. T cells, B-cell-depleted T cells, or PBMCs supplied cDNA or gDNA.

This study enrolled people aged about 18 to 100 from around 26 US geographic areas. Participants' own reports of clinical history determined their cohort assignment. V was cut by 3 bases and J by 4 bases, with 12 bases left in between. CDR1 and CDR2 from the germline V gene are LGHNA and YSLEER. CDR3 length equals 15 residues. Sequencing used immunoSEQ multiplex PCR; TCRdb keeps in-frame clones, though not all of them. Seen here are some 500,000 clones, roughly 90% observed once, and the top ten hold roughly 1.9%. The TCR comes from a woman between 40 and 55 years old who had recovered from COVID-19. The sample was PBMCs or T cells enriched from blood (not recorded which). The rearrangement links TRBV4-3 to TRBJ2-2; D perhaps matches TRBD2 (6 bases). CDR3 nucleotide sequence: TGCGCCAGCAGCCAGTGGGATAGCGGCACCGGGGAGCTGTTTTTT. Its protein is CASSQWDSGTGELFF.